The 24 T cell receptor beta chains presented below share a single source sample, sequenced in a study of CD8 T cells in ankylosing spondylitis (dated by TCRdb to 2016 to 2017). Receptor libraries were prepared by 5' RACE. Sequencing used an Illumina HiSeq 2500. Using fastp trimming at Q25 and MiXCR clonotype assembly, TCRdb reanalyzed the public sequencing data and kept in-frame beta chains. Each CDR3 protein appears once, grouped with its most common genes and DNA. For this sample there are roughly 130,000 distinct CDR3 sequences; about 7% appear just once. The ten biggest clones cover 12% of the sample. Sequencing was performed on blood, either unsorted or a sorted T cell fraction (not recorded which). The receptor set was obtained from a male donor with ankylosing spondylitis or in good health (not recorded which).

This clonotype has only a few counts. The DNA of the CDR3 is TGCAGTGCTAGACCAATGAACACTGAAGCTTTCTTT. Translated, it gives CSARPMNTEAFF. This rearrangement joins TRBV20-1 to TRBJ1-1; no reliable D call. CDR3 size: 12 residues. Germline CDR1 is DFQATT and CDR2 is SNEGSKA (reference sequence). The ends were cut back, 2 bases at V and 0 bases at J, with 4 bases in the middle.

This clonotype has at least ten counts. The genes are TRBV6-2 or TRBV6-3 and TRBJ2-2; no reliable D call. The CDR3 loop spans 14 amino acids. Trimming left V 0 bases short and J 2 bases short, with 4 bases between. Germline V gene lookup returns CDR1 MNHEY and CDR2 SVGEGT. CDR3 coding DNA: TGTGCCAGCAGTTACTCGAAAAACACCGGGGAGCTGTTTTTT. Amino acid sequence: CASSYSKNTGELFF.

This clonotype was detected ten times or more. The rearrangement links TRBV29-1 to TRBJ2-7; perhaps D is TRBD1 or TRBD2 (6 bases each). Germline V lookup: CDR1 SQVTM, CDR2 ANQGSEA. The V end lost 1 base, the J end lost 0 bases, and 10 bases lay between the germline ends. The CDR3 consists of 14 residues. CDR3 DNA: TGCAGCGTTGAAGGGGGGGCTCTCTCCTACGAGCAGTACTTC. This gives the protein CSVEGGALSYEQYF.

Worth noting for this clonotype: This may stem from a read error, because a much larger clone lies one nucleotide away. The CDR3 reads CASSLEAGDVYEQYF. The CDR3 DNA sequence: TGCGCCAGCAGCTTGGAGGCAGGGGACGTCTACGAGCAGTACTTC. The chain couples TRBV5-1 to TRBJ2-7; tentatively, D is TRBD1 (6 bases). The ends were cut back, 0 bases at V and 3 bases at J, with 13 bases in the middle. This CDR3 comprises 15 residues. Germline CDR1 and CDR2: SGHRS and YFSETQ.

This clonotype appeared many times. The chain couples TRBV18 to TRBJ2-3; no definite D call. Germline V gene data show CDR1 as KGHSH and CDR2 as LQKENI. The CDR3 runs 14 residues. Trimming cost V 6 bases and J 2 bases, with 12 bases left between them. The CDR3 here is CASSRSQITDTQYF. In DNA, the CDR3 is TGTGCCAGCTCCAGATCCCAAATCACAGATACGCAGTATTTT.

This clonotype was counted at least ten times. The chain uses TRBV4-1 and TRBJ2-3; D is perhaps TRBD2 (6 bases). The V and J ends lost 4 bases and 2 bases respectively, with 10 bases between them. The germline CDR1 and CDR2 sequences are MGHRA and YSYEKL. There are 14 residues in the CDR3. CDR3 DNA sequence: TGCGCCAGCAGCCCTGGGACTTCCACAGATACGCAGTATTTT. Protein sequence: CASSPGTSTDTQYF.

The sample holds many counts of this clonotype. The J gene is TRBJ2-7, the V gene TRBV7-8; D is ambiguous. Trimming cost V 1 base and J 6 bases, with 10 bases left between them. The CDR3 runs 13 residues. CDR1 is SGHVS, CDR2 FQNEAQ, per germline. The CDR3 DNA reads TGTGCCAGCAGCTTAGGCGTCTCTACCGAGCAGTACTTC. Amino acids: CASSLGVSTEQYF.

This chain uses TRBV5-1 with TRBJ2-7, with TRBD1 matching over 9 bases. Trimming took 3 bases from V and 6 from J; bases not matched to a gene: 4. This CDR3 spans 13 amino acids. Germline V CDR1 and CDR2: SGHRS, YFSETQ. CDR3 sequence (DNA): TGCGCCAGCAGCTGGGACAGGGACGGCGAGCAGTACTTC. Its protein product is CASSWDRDGEQYF.

This clonotype showed up many times. The genes are TRBV6-1 and TRBJ2-2, with D possibly matching TRBD2 (6 bases). Trimming shortened V by 2 bases and J by 7 bases, and 8 bases separated the two germline ends. The germline V gene has CDR1 MNHNS and CDR2 SASEGT. The CDR3 totals 13 residues. CDR3 coding DNA: TGTGCCAGCAGTGAATGGGGGGACGGGGAGCTGTTTTTT. It translates to CASSEWGDGELFF.

Ten or more counts support this clonotype. The genes are TRBV10-3 and TRBJ1-5; D might be TRBD1 (5 bases). The CDR3 loop spans 13 amino acids. Germline assignment: CDR1 ENHRY and CDR2 SYGVKD. Trimming pared 5 bases from V and 5 bases from J, leaving 10 bases between. DNA of the CDR3: TGTGCCATCAGTCCCAGGGATGATCAGCCCCAGCATTTT. This gives the protein CAISPRDDQPQHF.

This clonotype has ten or more counts. The V gene is TRBV12-3 or TRBV12-4, the J gene TRBJ1-1, with D possibly matching TRBD1 (6 bases). CDR3 length equals 13 residues. V was trimmed by 3 bases and J by 7 bases, leaving 12 bases between them. The CDR3 reads CASSFIGGYEAFF. DNA for the CDR3: TGTGCCAGCAGTTTTATAGGGGGGTATGAAGCTTTCTTT.

This chain connects TRBV29-1 to TRBJ2-1; D is uncertain. V dropped 1 base and J dropped 13 bases, with 2 bases sitting between them. The CDR3 covers 8 residues. Germline CDR1 reads SQVTM; CDR2 reads ANQGSEA. The CDR3 region is CSVEGQFF. For the CDR3, the DNA is TGCAGCGTTGAAGGTCAGTTCTTC.

This clonotype showed up many times. The rearrangement joins TRBV10-2 to TRBJ1-2; no clear D. The germline V gene encodes CDR1 WSHSY and CDR2 SAAADI. This CDR3 is 13 amino acids long. The V end lost 2 bases, the J end lost 7 bases, and 11 bases lay between the germline ends. The CDR3 region is CASSEGRIGGYTF. CDR3 coding DNA: TGCGCCAGCAGTGAGGGAAGGATCGGTGGCTACACCTTC.

V and J are TRBV7-2 and TRBJ1-4; D is unclear. The CDR3 is 17 amino acids. In germline, CDR1 is SGHTA, CDR2 FQGNSA. V lost 5 bases to trimming and J lost 4 bases, with 20 bases between them. The CDR3 here is CASSLSGYTSNNEKLFF. The CDR3 nucleotides are TGTGCCAGCAGCCTGTCGGGTTATACATCCAATAATGAAAAACTGTTTTTT.

This clonotype qualifies as medium-sized (0.01 to 0.1%). V gene TRBV7-9 combines with J gene TRBJ2-1; D not resolved. V was pared by 2 bases and J by 6 bases, with 8 bases between. The CDR3 length is 13 residues. Germline V gene data show CDR1 as SEHNR and CDR2 as FQNEAQ (reference sequence). CDR3 coding DNA: TGTGCCAGCAGCTTAACTTTCGGCAATGAGCAGTTCTTC. It is translated as CASSLTFGNEQFF.

Many counts were recorded for this clonotype. V usage is TRBV20-1 and J usage is TRBJ2-1; 10 bases are a match to TRBD1. The V gene end was trimmed by 4 bases and the J gene end by 1 base; junction bases not matched to a gene: 4. CDR1 is DFQATT and CDR2 is SNEGSKA in the germline V gene (reference sequence). The CDR3 consists of 15 residues. The CDR3 DNA sequence: TGCAGTGCTACGAAGGGACAGGGGTCCTACAATGAGCAGTTCTTC. It yields the protein CSATKGQGSYNEQFF.

This clonotype came up many times. V gene TRBV7-3 combines with J gene TRBJ2-2; 9 bases line up with TRBD2. There are 17 residues in the CDR3. Looked up from germline, CDR1 is SGHTA and CDR2 is FQGTGA. Losses at the gene ends were 5 bases for V and 7 bases for J; bases not matched to a gene: 14. CDR3 in DNA: TGTGCCAGCAGCGGACAACTCCCCGGGACTAGCATCGGGGAGCTGTTTTTT. Translated: CASSGQLPGTSIGELFF.

This clonotype was recorded many times. The CDR3 sequence is CASSLGLAGGENIQYF. CDR3 nucleotide sequence: TGCGCCAGCAGCTTAGGACTAGCGGGGGGGGAAAACATTCAGTACTTC. The chain couples TRBV5-1 to TRBJ2-4; 15 bases are shared with TRBD2. With 2 bases clipped from V and 5 bases from J, the junction kept 2 bases outside the gene matches. The CDR3 loop spans 16 amino acids. Germline assignment: CDR1 SGHRS and CDR2 YFSETQ.

This clonotype was observed many times. This chain joins TRBV7-9 and TRBJ2-7; the match to TRBD2 covers 12 bases. V shed 4 bases, J shed 4 bases, and the junction held 8 bases outside the gene matches. The CDR3 loop spans 16 amino acids. Germline CDR1 is SEHNR and CDR2 is FQNEAQ (reference sequence). The CDR3 DNA reads as TGTGCCAGCAGCTCAACCACTAGCGGGGGGCCATACGAGCAGTACTTC. Residues: CASSSTTSGGPYEQYF.

This clonotype was detected many times. V usage is TRBV20-1 and J usage is TRBJ2-6; 7 bases are shared with TRBD1. The CDR3 spans 14 residues. CDR1 and CDR2 (germline): DFQATT, SNEGSKA (reference sequence). The V and J ends lost 5 bases and 4 bases, in that order; junction bases with no gene match: 5. The CDR3 nucleotides are TGCAGTGCTGCGAGGGGGCACGGGGCCAACGTCCTGACTTTC. Translating gives CSAARGHGANVLTF.

Ten or more counts support this clonotype. This chain connects TRBV27 to TRBJ2-1; D gene unclear. V was shortened by 6 bases and J by 0 bases, with 15 bases between the two germline ends. This CDR3 comprises 16 residues. The germline gives CDR1 MNHEY, CDR2 SMNVEV (reference sequence). CDR3 loop: CASSPGGKSSYNEQFF. CDR3 DNA: TGTGCCAGCAGCCCCGGCGGAAAAAGCTCCTACAATGAGCAGTTCTTC.

In its sample, this clonotype was seen many times. The chain employs TRBV5-1 and TRBJ1-1; 7 nucleotides line up with TRBD1. CDR3 size: 14 residues. V trimming: 3 bases; J trimming: 4 bases; junction bases outside the gene matches: 6. The germline V gene encodes CDR1 SGHRS and CDR2 YFSETQ. The CDR3 here is CASSSGDSRTEAFF. The CDR3, as DNA: TGCGCCAGCAGCTCGGGGGACAGCCGCACTGAAGCTTTCTTT. Drawing the rest from reference TRBV5-1 and TRBJ1-1, the complete variable domain is KAGVTQTPRYLIKTRGQQVTLSCSPISGHRSVSWYQQTPGQGLQFLFEYFSETQRNKGNFPGRFSGRQFSNSRSEMNVSTLELGDSALYLCASSSGDSRTEAFFGQGTRLTVV.

This clonotype was picked up many times. This chain joins TRBV5-6 and TRBJ2-3, with 10 positions matching TRBD2. V trimming: 1 base; J trimming: 5 bases; junction bases outside the gene matches: 7. The germline V gene encodes CDR1 SGHDT and CDR2 YYEEEE. This CDR3 has 16 residues. The CDR3 DNA sequence: TGTGCCAGCAGCTTGTCTACTAGCGGGGTGGGAGATACGCAGTATTTT. It specifies CASSLSTSGVGDTQYF.

The rearrangement joins TRBV7-2 to TRBJ1-3; maybe TRBD1 (6 bases). The germline V and J ends were trimmed by 4 bases and 0 bases, with 16 bases remaining between them. CDR1 and CDR2 (germline): SGHTA, FQGNSA. CDR3 size: 17 residues. The CDR3 bases are TGTGCCAGCAGCTCACAGACAGGTGCTCTCTCTGGAAACACCATATATTTT. Translation: CASSSQTGALSGNTIYF.